The rows below give T cell receptor beta chains drawn from one sample of a study of regulatory T cells in long-lasting Graves disease. TCRdb re-derived calls from the multiplex PCR reads in MiXCR, one entry per CDR3 protein. Of some 420,000 distinct CDR3 sequences listed, around a fifth were seen once; the top ten hold 10% to 15%. The sequencing here drew on peripheral blood mononuclear cells (PBMCs), taken when the disease was refractory, from a patient treated with antithyroid drugs. These receptor sequences come from a female donor with Graves disease. The conserved cysteine and the conserved F or W are not part of the CDR3 here. The D gene is left open where the match is weak. Some rows have no size entry. The others give once, few or many, or a class for an expanded clone.

.	TRBV19	.	TRBJ1-6	ASSPVNRVDSPLH
.	TRBV11-1	many	TRBJ1-2	ASSLRGTTGGYT
TRBD1	TRBV6-1	many	TRBJ2-7	ASSEMDRSIEQY
.	TRBV7-3	many	TRBJ1-1	ASSPQGGRTEAF
.	TRBV5-1	.	TRBJ1-1	ASSPGTDPMNTEAF
.	TRBV28	many	TRBJ1-1	ASSLPGAPNTEAF
.	TRBV15	.	TRBJ2-5	ATSRDLRGIGETQY
.	TRBV7-9	few	TRBJ2-5	ASSAGTARGETQY
TRBD2	TRBV28	.	TRBJ2-6	ASSLGLFGANVLA
.	TRBV6-1	many	TRBJ1-2	ASLRSDGDYGYT
.	TRBV27	many	TRBJ1-6	ASSFGRGDNSPLH
TRBD1	TRBV7-9	few	TRBJ1-2	ASEGTERGYT
.	TRBV5-1	many	TRBJ1-1	ASSFAGAGNTEAF
.	TRBV11-2	many	TRBJ1-1	ASTPDRAGRAF
TRBD2	TRBV20-1	.	TRBJ2-3	SAVLAGGADTQY
.	TRBV6-1	many	TRBJ2-7	ATQTAYYYEQY
TRBD1	TRBV28	many	TRBJ2-2	ASSLPGQAYGELF
TRBD2	TRBV2	many	TRBJ2-1	ASSEQLAGDNEQF
TRBD1	TRBV6-2/TRBV6-3	few	TRBJ1-5	ASSYLAGGYNQPQH
TRBD1	TRBV29-1	.	TRBJ1-2	SVEEMTGGQGYT
.	TRBV10-3	.	TRBJ2-5	AISGTGLETQH
.	TRBV2	many	TRBJ1-6	ASSGMGSPLH
TRBD1	TRBV12-3/TRBV12-4	few	TRBJ2-2	ASSFQGADTGELF
TRBD1	TRBV3-1	few	TRBJ1-2	ASSQQGTGLHGYT
.	TRBV28	.	TRBJ2-5	ASSPRTAYQETQY
.	TRBV3-1	few	TRBJ1-1	ASSQGRATEAF
.	TRBV27	few	TRBJ1-2	ASSFVGFGNYGYT
.	TRBV2	many	TRBJ1-2	ASSPSEGPGYT